One and the same sample provided the 29 T cell receptor beta chains below, sequenced in a study of blood T cell repertoires in COVID-19. Sequencing was performed with immunoSEQ multiplex PCR; in TCRdb, only in-frame clones are kept and a portion is missing. The sample has fewer than 350,000 clones, around 86% seen once. Sequenced sample: peripheral blood. These receptors came from a woman aged 30 to 39 who had recovered from COVID-19.

This chain joins TRBV12-3 or TRBV12-4 and TRBJ2-4; the D is unclear. CDR3 length equals 11 residues. V dropped 5 bases and J dropped 8 bases, with 7 bases sitting between them. The CDR3 coding sequence is TGTGCCAGCAGTCCACTTGACATTCAGTACTTC. Translation: CASSPLDIQYF.

The chain joins TRBV19 to TRBJ2-3, with D possibly being TRBD1 (5 bases). V was shortened by 0 bases and J by 3 bases, with 16 bases between the two germline ends. CDR1 and CDR2 (germline): LNHDA, SQIVND (reference sequence). The CDR3 runs to 17 residues. CDR3 in amino acids: CASSIDPPGMGTDTQYF. The CDR3 bases are TGTGCCAGTAGTATAGACCCCCCAGGGATGGGGACAGATACGCAGTATTTT.

The table lists this clone with a few counts. The genes are TRBV7-8 and TRBJ2-3; D is ambiguous. Germline-derived CDR1 and CDR2 are SGHVS and FQNEAQ. V shed 4 bases and J shed 1 base, with 6 bases lying between them. The length of the CDR3 is 13 residues. The CDR3 coding sequence is TGTGCCAGCAGCTACCGAGGCACAGATACGCAGTATTTT. Its translation is CASSYRGTDTQYF.

This clone was counted between two and nine times. The V gene is TRBV6-2 or TRBV6-3, the J gene TRBJ1-1, with unresolved D. Trimming took off 2 bases at V and 8 bases at J, with 18 bases between the two ends. CDR1 is MNHEY, CDR2 SVGEGT, per germline. The CDR3 extends over 15 amino acids. The chain's CDR3 is CASSYLDTGAVEAFF. The CDR3 DNA is TGTGCCAGCAGTTACCTCGATACCGGAGCGGTCGAAGCTTTCTTT.

The J gene is TRBJ2-2, the V gene TRBV27, with D perhaps matching TRBD1 (6 bases). Looked up from germline, CDR1 is MNHEY and CDR2 is SMNVEV (reference sequence). Trimming removed 0 bases at V and 7 bases at J, with 12 bases between. CDR3 length: 15 amino acids. CDR3 residues: CASSLSRTAHGELFF. The CDR3 DNA sequence: TGTGCCAGCAGTTTATCCCGGACAGCACACGGGGAGCTGTTTTTT.

This clone was counted only a few times. One junction end does not reproduce the germline sequence, and a read error may be involved. The V and J genes are TRBV7-7 and TRBJ1-5, with D unclear. Germline V gene lookup returns CDR1 SSHAT and CDR2 FNYEAQ (reference sequence). This CDR3 region has 15 residues. The CDR3 sequence: CASSPGRLFNQPQHF. The CDR3 DNA reads TGTGCTAGCAGCCCCGGGAGGCTGTTCAATCAGCCCCAGCATTTT.

The chain links TRBV4-1 to TRBJ1-6, with D possibly being TRBD1 (5 bases). The CDR3 contains 18 residues. The germline V gene has CDR1 MGHRA and CDR2 YSYEKL. Trimming removed 1 base at V and 9 bases at J, with 22 bases between. The CDR3 DNA reads as TGCGCCAGCAGCCAAGTAGTGCGGGGCCCCGATAGGGGTTCACCCCTCCACTTT. Translating it yields CASSQVVRGPDRGSPLHF.

V is TRBV11-1 and J is TRBJ1-1, with D perhaps matching TRBD1 (6 bases). The CDR3 has 13 amino acids. The V gene lost 5 bases and the J gene lost 7 bases, with 14 bases spanning the gap. Germline V lookup: CDR1 SGHAT, CDR2 FQDESV (reference sequence). CDR3 coding DNA: TGTGCCAGCAGCCCAAAAGACAGGAATGAAGCTTTCTTT. This translates into CASSPKDRNEAFF. Supplemented by reference TRBV11-1 and TRBJ1-1, the full variable domain reads EAEVAQSPRYKITEKSQAVAFWCDPISGHATLYWYRQILGQGPELLVQFQDESVVDDSQLPKDRFSAERLKGVDSTLKIQPAELGDSAMYLCASSPKDRNEAFFGQGTRLTVV.

The chain links TRBV6-5 to TRBJ1-2; D is uncertain. V lost 5 bases to trimming and J lost 6 bases, with 13 bases between them. CDR1 is MNHEY and CDR2 is SVGAGI in the germline V gene. The CDR3 contains 13 residues. CDR3 region: CASSLNRGHGYTF. The CDR3 DNA sequence: TGTGCCAGCAGTCTAAATAGAGGGCATGGCTACACCTTC.

Only one count was recorded for this clone. V is TRBV5-8 and J is TRBJ2-5; 8 bases line up with TRBD1. The CDR3 contains 17 residues. CDR1 and CDR2 (germline): SGHTS, YDEGEE. V dropped 4 bases and J dropped 4; count of bases not matched to a gene: 15. The CDR3, as DNA: TGTGCCAGCAGCGTGGCCACCGGGACAGGACGGGTAGAGACCCAGTACTTC. Translated: CASSVATGTGRVETQYF.

This clone was seen more than once but under ten times. The J gene is TRBJ2-1, the V gene TRBV5-6; 11 bases agree with TRBD1. The CDR3 has 16 amino acids. The J segment lost 2 bases and the V segment lost 4 bases, leaving 5 bases of the junction unmatched. The germline gives CDR1 SGHDT, CDR2 YYEEEE. The CDR3 sequence: CASSRDRGSTYNEQFF. As DNA, the CDR3 is TGTGCCAGCAGCCGGGACAGGGGGTCAACCTACAATGAGCAGTTCTTC.

The CDR3 is CASSLLGQGNEQFF. As DNA, the CDR3 is TGTGCCAGCAGTTTATTGGGACAGGGCAATGAGCAGTTCTTC. The J gene is TRBJ2-1, the V gene TRBV28, with 9 nucleotides matching TRBD1. The length of the CDR3 is 14 residues. Germline V gene lookup returns CDR1 MDHEN and CDR2 SYDVKM. Trimming took 1 base from V and 6 from J; bases not matched to a gene: 1. Complete variable domain (other parts from reference TRBV28 and TRBJ2-1): DVKVTQSSRYLVKRTGEKVFLECVQDMDHENMFWYRQDPGLGLRLIYFSYDVKMKEKGDIPEGYSVSREKKERFSLILESASTNQTSMYLCASSLLGQGNEQFFGPGTRLTVL.

This chain links TRBV6-6 with TRBJ2-3, with D tentatively TRBD1 (5 bases). The CDR3 is 15 amino acids. CDR1 and CDR2 from the germline V gene are MNHNY and SVGAGI (reference sequence). Between the trimmed V and J ends, which lost 7 bases and 2 bases, there was a span of 16 bases. CDR3: CASTRKTVLTDTQYF. The CDR3 DNA follows: TGTGCCAGCACAAGGAAGACAGTACTCACAGATACGCAGTATTTT.

The rearrangement joins TRBV18 to TRBJ2-7; 9 bases match TRBD1. The ends lost 5 bases at V and 4 bases at J; junction bases unmatched: 6. The CDR3 length is 14 residues. CDR1 is KGHSH, CDR2 LQKENI, per germline. CDR3 bases: TGTGCCAGCTCAGGCAACAGGGGGCGGTACGAGCAGTACTTC. As protein: CASSGNRGRYEQYF. Supplemented by reference TRBV18 and TRBJ2-7, the full variable domain reads NAGVMQNPRHLVRRRGQEARLRCSPMKGHSHVYWYRQLPEEGLKFMVYLQKENIIDESGMPKERFSAEFPKEGPSILRIQQVVRGDSAAYFCASSGNRGRYEQYFGPGTRLTVT.

J is TRBJ2-3 and V is TRBV2, with D tentatively TRBD1 (5 bases). CDR1 is SNHLY and CDR2 is FYNNEI in the germline V gene. Trimming pared 4 bases from V and 2 bases from J, leaving 10 bases between. The CDR3 runs 14 residues. The CDR3 protein is CASSVRTNTDTQYF. The CDR3 DNA reads as TGTGCCAGCAGTGTGCGGACAAACACAGATACGCAGTATTTT. The whole variable domain, filled in from reference TRBV2 and TRBJ2-3, reads EPEVTQTPSHQVTQMGQEVILRCVPISNHLYFYWYRQILGQKVEFLVSFYNNEISEKSEIFDDQFSVERPDGSNFTLKIRSTKLEDSAMYFCASSVRTNTDTQYFGPGTRLTVL.

The chain is built from TRBV19 and TRBJ1-5; maybe TRBD1 (6 bases). The CDR3 has 14 residues. The V and J ends lost 1 base and 5 bases respectively, with 9 bases between them. Germline V CDR1 and CDR2: LNHDA, SQIVND (reference sequence). CDR3 sequence: CASSIGGPHQPQHF. Here the CDR3 DNA reads TGTGCCAGTAGTATAGGGGGGCCCCATCAGCCCCAGCATTTT.

V usage is TRBV2 and J usage is TRBJ2-2; tentative D call: TRBD1 (5 bases). Trimming took off 4 bases at V and 2 bases at J, with 8 bases between the two ends. The CDR3 contains 14 residues. In germline, CDR1 is SNHLY, CDR2 FYNNEI. The CDR3 sequence: CASSGDRNTGELFF. CDR3 bases: TGTGCCAGCAGTGGCGACAGAAACACCGGGGAGCTGTTTTTT.

This clone turned up a few times. The V call is TRBV10-3, the J call TRBJ2-1; D uncertain. The CDR3 has 12 amino acids. V was cut by 2 bases and J by 5 bases, with 4 bases left in between. CDR1 is ENHRY, CDR2 SYGVKD, per germline. The CDR3 sequence is CAISENNNEQFF. The DNA for the CDR3 is TGTGCCATCAGTGAGAATAACAATGAGCAGTTCTTC.

The gene calls are TRBV18 and TRBJ1-2; 8 bases match TRBD1. The V segment lost 8 bases and the J segment 3 bases; nucleotides outside the gene matches: 11. The CDR3 has 15 amino acids. Germline lookup yields CDR1 KGHSH and CDR2 LQKENI. CDR3 sequence: CASKQDYRGDYGYTF. The CDR3 coding sequence is TGTGCCAGCAAACAGGACTACAGGGGGGACTATGGCTACACCTTC.

This clone was picked up one time. CDR3 residues: CASSEIQGQPQHF. As DNA, the CDR3 is TGTGCCAGTAGTGAGATTCAGGGTCAGCCCCAGCATTTT. This chain uses TRBV19 with TRBJ1-5; weak D call: TRBD1 (5 bases). The V gene's germline CDR1 is LNHDA and CDR2 SQIVND (reference sequence). V lost 5 bases, J lost 6 bases, and 11 bases lay in between. CDR3 length equals 13 residues.

V is TRBV30 and J is TRBJ1-6; no firm D call. Looked up from germline, CDR1 is GTSNPN and CDR2 is SVGIG (reference sequence). CDR3 size: 9 residues. The germline V and J ends were trimmed by 8 bases and 8 bases, with 4 bases remaining between them. The CDR3 DNA reads TGTGCCGGAGATTCACCCCTCCACTTT. This gives the protein CAGDSPLHF.

The chain carries TRBV6-5 and TRBJ2-1; tentative D call: TRBD2 (5 bases). V lost 5 bases, J lost 8 bases, and 13 bases lay in between. Germline V gene data show CDR1 as MNHEY and CDR2 as SVGAGI. The CDR3 extends over 13 amino acids. CDR3 bases: TGTGCCAGCAGTCCGCTCATGGAGGATGAGCAGTTCTTC. Translated, it gives CASSPLMEDEQFF.

J is TRBJ2-7 and V is TRBV5-1, with D possibly being TRBD2 (7 bases). The CDR3 has 13 residues. Trimming removed 4 bases from V and 3 bases from J, with 11 bases in between. CDR1 is SGHRS, CDR2 YFSETQ, per germline. CDR3 sequence: CASSRGGLYEQYF. The CDR3, as DNA: TGCGCCAGCAGCCGCGGGGGCCTCTACGAGCAGTACTTC. Based on the CDR3 plus reference TRBV5-1 and TRBJ2-7, the full variable domain is KAGVTQTPRYLIKTRGQQVTLSCSPISGHRSVSWYQQTPGQGLQFLFEYFSETQRNKGNFPGRFSGRQFSNSRSEMNVSTLELGDSALYLCASSRGGLYEQYFGPGTRLTVT.

The chain is built from TRBV30 and TRBJ1-4; D gene uncertain. Germline V CDR1 and CDR2: GTSNPN, SVGIG (reference sequence). The V end was cut by 4 bases, the J end by 0 bases, with 9 bases between. The CDR3 totals 14 residues. The CDR3 DNA is TGTGCCTGGACCGGTACTGCAACTAATGAAAAACTGTTTTTT. Translation: CAWTGTATNEKLFF.

The chain uses TRBV10-3 and TRBJ2-7; 11 bases are shared with TRBD2. CDR3 length: 17 residues. The germline V gene has CDR1 ENHRY and CDR2 SYGVKD. V trimming: 3 bases; J trimming: 2 bases; junction bases outside the gene matches: 9. As DNA, the CDR3 is TGTGCCATCAGTGAATCCCTAGCGGGAGGAGCCGCCTACGAGCAGTACTTC. Its protein product is CAISESLAGGAAYEQYF.

V usage is TRBV5-4 and J usage is TRBJ1-2, with TRBD1 matching 7 bases. From germline, CDR1 is SGHNT and CDR2 YYREEE (reference sequence). After removal of 4 bases from V and 1 base from J, the junction contained 1 base not matched to a gene. The CDR3 sequence is 13 residues long. This chain's CDR3 is CASSGQVNYGYTF. CDR3 DNA sequence: TGTGCCAGCAGCGGACAGGTTAACTATGGCTACACCTTC. The full variable domain, with the rest looked up from reference TRBV5-4 and TRBJ1-2, is ETGVTQSPTHLIKTRGQQVTLRCSSQSGHNTVSWYQQALGQGPQFIFQYYREEENGRGNFPPRFSGLQFPNYSSELNVNALELDDSALYLCASSGQVNYGYTFGSGTRLTVV.

The chain has TRBV21-1 and TRBJ2-3; TRBD2, the table's D call, lacks a check against the DNA. TRBV21-1 is a listed pseudogene. CDR3 length: 17 amino acids. For the CDR3, the DNA is TGTGCCAGCAGCAAAGTGTTCCTAGCGGGGGGGACGGATACGCAGTATTTT. Its translation is CASSKVFLAGGTDTQYF.

The V call is TRBV5-5, the J call TRBJ2-7; D is possibly TRBD1 (5 bases). Trimming cost V 1 base and J 2 bases, with 10 bases left between them. CDR3 length equals 14 residues. Germline lookup yields CDR1 SGHKS and CDR2 YYEKEE (reference sequence). The CDR3 DNA follows: TGTGCCAGCAGCTTGTGGCAGGGAACCTACGAGCAGTACTTC. Translated, it gives CASSLWQGTYEQYF.

This clone has a handful of counts. V gene TRBV18 combines with J gene TRBJ2-1; D is possibly TRBD2 (6 bases). The CDR3 spans 15 residues. The V end was cut by 2 bases, the J end by 7 bases, with 15 bases between. Per germline, CDR1 KGHSH and CDR2 LQKENI. CDR3 bases: TGTGCCAGCTCACCATTTGCGGGATCGGTAAATGAGCAGTTCTTC. Protein product: CASSPFAGSVNEQFF. The full variable domain, its missing parts supplied by reference TRBV18 and TRBJ2-1, is NAGVMQNPRHLVRRRGQEARLRCSPMKGHSHVYWYRQLPEEGLKFMVYLQKENIIDESGMPKERFSAEFPKEGPSILRIQQVVRGDSAAYFCASSPFAGSVNEQFFGPGTRLTVL.